Listed below are T cell receptor beta chains from one sample, sequenced in a study of response to subunit inactivated influenza vaccine. TCRdb used MiXCR to reprocess the RT-PCR reads, holding one entry per CDR3 protein. The table has fewer than 800,000 distinct CDR3 sequences, approximately 15% seen once. The sample consisted of PBMCs from blood, taken 11 to 12 days after vaccination. Every receptor here comes from a man aged 50-59 years who received an inactivated influenza vaccine. CDR3s leave out the opening cysteine and the closing phenylalanine or tryptophan.

TRBV28,TRBJ2-7,ASSLGTVAAYEQY
TRBV12-3/TRBV12-4,TRBJ2-5,ASSPSIETQY
TRBV20-1,TRBJ2-3,SAREEGRDFTDTQY
TRBV29-1,TRBJ2-3,SAVAGASTDTQY
TRBV7-9,TRBJ1-6,ASSTMTGYNSPLH
TRBV20-1,TRBJ1-1,MQLREFEAF
TRBV7-2,TRBJ2-1,ASSLVPRQSSYNEQF
TRBV15,TRBJ2-5,ATSRTLGTGGETQY
TRBV11-1,TRBJ1-3,ASSLGPPGIISNSGNTIY
TRBV30,TRBJ2-6,ASPWRGAGANVLT
TRBV19,TRBJ2-3,ASSIIDTSGTDTQY
TRBV12-3/TRBV12-4,TRBJ2-5,ASSLGTSGETQY
TRBV4-2,TRBJ2-1,ASSQDMGPGLAYNEQF
TRBV6-5,TRBJ2-7,ASSYSILASYEQY
TRBV7-2,TRBJ1-1,ASKTLGTEAF
TRBV10-3,TRBJ2-5,AISGAPRGRGGEETQY
TRBV6-5,TRBJ1-2,ASSYSQGNGGYT
TRBV29-1,TRBJ2-3,SVGRRRNTDTQY
TRBV4-3,TRBJ2-3,ASSQERRKGDTQY
TRBV11-2,TRBJ2-3,ASSPTSGGLLQY
TRBV29-1,TRBJ1-4,SVDWAGRLF
TRBV4-3,TRBJ2-2,ASSQRRLAGGAGELF
TRBV29-1,TRBJ2-2,SAEGQGAGELF
TRBV5-1,TRBJ2-3,ASSLAGRGSTDTQY
TRBV12-3/TRBV12-4,TRBJ1-2,ASSLGQSYYGYT
TRBV7-2,TRBJ1-1,ASSLAFVYAEAF
TRBV28,TRBJ2-1,ASSSPVAGEDYNEQF
TRBV10-3,TRBJ1-2,AISDTTALHT
TRBV20-1,TRBJ2-3,SARDPNGARDTQY
TRBV24-1,TRBJ2-3,ATSDLQDTQY
TRBV5-8,TRBJ1-1,ASSSLQANTEAF
TRBV5-1,TRBJ2-6,ASSTLGPGANVLT
TRBV27,TRBJ2-7,ASSSYTTGINHEQY
TRBV12-3/TRBV12-4,TRBJ2-7,ASSFRDTVTYEQY
TRBV25-1,TRBJ2-5,ASSELLGFAGAFSETQY
TRBV20-1,TRBJ2-2,SAGGLAGVGELF
TRBV12-3/TRBV12-4,TRBJ2-7,ASRDSGTSLSEQY
TRBV27,TRBJ2-2,ASSTQGYGVTGELF
TRBV4-2,TRBJ2-1,ASSQGGYRTSGSGYNEQF
TRBV7-3,TRBJ2-1,ASSLLPGAPYNEQF
TRBV11-3,TRBJ2-1,ASSLGHSGDEQF
TRBV5-1,TRBJ2-2,ASSLRTGSAGKLF
TRBV12-3/TRBV12-4,TRBJ2-3,ASRLTSGGPGVRDTQY